Below, 26 T cell receptor beta chains from the same sample are listed, as sequenced in a study of T cell responses to AZD1222 COVID-19 vaccine. Clones were sequenced by immunoSEQ multiplex PCR, and TCRdb holds only the in-frame ones, with some missing. Of 70,000 or so clones in the sample, roughly 83% were seen once. Sequencing used peripheral blood, obtained 28 days after the second AZD1222 dose. Every receptor here comes from an adult who received the AZD1222 COVID-19 vaccine.

This clone has a handful of counts. This chain joins TRBV5-6 and TRBJ2-7, with D possibly matching TRBD1 (5 bases). Trimming took off 0 bases at V and 3 bases at J, with 7 bases between the two ends. The CDR3 loop spans 13 amino acids. The germline V gene encodes CDR1 SGHDT and CDR2 YYEEEE. This CDR3 reads CASSLDRYYEQYF. The DNA of the CDR3 is TGTGCCAGCAGCTTGGACAGGTACTACGAGCAGTACTTC.

V is TRBV18 and J is TRBJ2-3; TRBD1 is a possible D gene (5 bases). Germline CDR1 KGHSH, CDR2 LQKENI. V dropped 4 bases and J dropped 3 bases, with 11 bases sitting between them. The CDR3 loop spans 14 amino acids. The CDR3 spells CASSQGLGTDTQYF. CDR3 DNA: TGTGCCAGCTCACAGGGGCTCGGTACAGATACGCAGTATTTT.

This chain uses TRBV2 with TRBJ2-2, with a weak D call TRBD1 (6 bases). CDR3 length: 16 amino acids. V lost 3 bases and J lost 1, with 12 bases in between. Per germline, CDR1 SNHLY and CDR2 FYNNEI. As DNA, the CDR3 is TGTGCCAGCAGTGATTTGGGGGCCGAGAACACCGGGGAGCTGTTTTTT. This encodes CASSDLGAENTGELFF.

This clone appeared once. This chain connects TRBV3-1 (or the pseudogene TRBV3-2) to TRBJ2-3; D uncertain. The CDR3 is made up of 13 amino acids. Germline V gene lookup returns CDR1 LGHDT and CDR2 YNNKEL (reference sequence). V gave up 2 bases and J gave up 3 bases, with 6 bases separating them. In DNA form, the CDR3 reads TGTGCCAGCAGCCAAAGCTCGACAGATACGCAGTATTTT. Translated, it gives CASSQSSTDTQYF.

The CDR3 loop is CAWSETAEAFF. The CDR3 DNA is TGTGCCTGGAGTGAGACAGCAGAAGCTTTCTTT. J is TRBJ1-1 and V is TRBV30, with D possibly matching TRBD1 (5 bases). There are 11 residues in the CDR3. Germline lookup yields CDR1 GTSNPN and CDR2 SVGIG (reference sequence). V was pared by 1 base and J by 8 bases, with 8 bases between.

This chain joins TRBV24-1 and TRBJ1-1; TRBD1 matches 8 bases. This CDR3 comprises 16 residues. From germline, CDR1 is KGHDR and CDR2 SFDVKD. V shed 4 bases and J 3 bases; nucleotides not matched to a gene: 9. CDR3 DNA sequence: TGTGCCACCAGTGAACTGGGTAGGACAGGGTACACTGAAGCTTTCTTT. Protein: CATSELGRTGYTEAFF.

V usage is TRBV18 and J usage is TRBJ1-2, with 7 bases identical to TRBD1. The CDR3 loop spans 18 amino acids. V dropped 3 bases and J dropped 0; count of bases not matched to a gene: 13. CDR1 and CDR2 from the germline V gene are KGHSH and LQKENI. CDR3 sequence reads: CASSPLSGTVLTNYGYTF. As DNA, the CDR3 is TGTGCCAGCTCACCTTTATCCGGGACAGTTCTCACTAACTATGGCTACACCTTC. Looking up the rest from reference TRBV18 and TRBJ1-2 gives the full variable domain: NAGVMQNPRHLVRRRGQEARLRCSPMKGHSHVYWYRQLPEEGLKFMVYLQKENIIDESGMPKERFSAEFPKEGPSILRIQQVVRGDSAAYFCASSPLSGTVLTNYGYTFGSGTRLTVV.

The chain recombines TRBV27 with TRBJ2-7, with D maybe TRBD1 (6 bases). This CDR3 comprises 14 residues. The germline V and J ends were trimmed by 6 bases and 3 bases, with 15 bases remaining between them. Germline V gene data show CDR1 as MNHEY and CDR2 as SMNVEV (reference sequence). The CDR3 DNA follows: TGTGCCAGCAGACGACAGGTGTTTGGCTACGAGCAGTACTTC. As protein: CASRRQVFGYEQYF.

This chain uses TRBV10-3 with TRBJ1-1; no reliable D call. This CDR3 has 14 residues. V lost 3 bases, J lost 1 base, and 9 bases lay in between. CDR1 ENHRY and CDR2 SYGVKD come from the germline V gene. The CDR3 DNA reads TGTGCCATCAGTGAACAGCTTGCGAACACTGAAGCTTTCTTT. Its translation is CAISEQLANTEAFF.

V usage is TRBV6-6 and J usage is TRBJ2-5; D possibly corresponds to TRBD1 (6 bases). CDR3 length: 13 amino acids. V dropped 5 bases and J dropped 5 bases, with 12 bases sitting between them. Germline V lookup: CDR1 MNHNY, CDR2 SVGAGI (reference sequence). The CDR3 reads CASSSRGVETQYF. The CDR3 nucleotides read TGTGCCAGCAGTAGCAGGGGAGTCGAGACCCAGTACTTC.

This rearrangement joins TRBV27 to TRBJ1-4, with D hard to call. The germline V gene has CDR1 MNHEY and CDR2 SMNVEV (reference sequence). The germline V and J ends were trimmed by 8 bases and 7 bases, with 11 bases remaining between them. This CDR3 is 12 amino acids long. The CDR3 region has the DNA TGTGCCAGCTGGGCGCGAGGTGAAAAACTGTTTTTT. It translates to CASWARGEKLFF.

The V call is TRBV19, the J call TRBJ1-5; 8 bases are a match to TRBD1. Germline V CDR1 and CDR2: LNHDA, SQIVND (reference sequence). V shed 5 bases and J 4 bases; nucleotides not matched to a gene: 7. This CDR3 spans 15 amino acids. The CDR3 spells CASSLGQVTNQPQHF. CDR3 sequence (DNA): TGTGCCAGTAGTCTGGGACAGGTAACTAATCAGCCCCAGCATTTT.

This clone has just one count. The chain employs TRBV5-4 and TRBJ1-1; D is unclear. Per the germline V gene, CDR1 is SGHNT and CDR2 is YYREEE (reference sequence). V lost 0 bases and J lost 2, with 5 bases in between. There are 13 residues in the CDR3. The CDR3 is CASSLEVNTEAFF. CDR3 nucleotide sequence: TGTGCCAGCAGCTTGGAAGTCAACACTGAAGCTTTCTTT.

This clone was observed a single time. The chain has TRBV6-6 and TRBJ1-5, with D possibly being TRBD1 (6 bases). The CDR3 totals 16 residues. Germline CDR1 and CDR2: MNHNY and SVGAGI (reference sequence). V lost 7 bases and J lost 0, with 16 bases in between. The CDR3 sequence is CASTTRQTGSNQPQHF. The CDR3 DNA sequence: TGTGCCAGCACCACGAGACAGACAGGTAGCAATCAGCCCCAGCATTTT.

J is TRBJ2-3 and V is TRBV18; perhaps TRBD1 as D (5 bases). CDR3 size: 13 residues. From germline, CDR1 is KGHSH and CDR2 LQKENI. V lost 2 bases to trimming and J lost 6 bases, with 9 bases between them. The CDR3 here is CASSPIRADTQYF. The CDR3 DNA sequence: TGTGCCAGCTCACCAATCAGGGCCGATACGCAGTATTTT.

The chain has TRBV7-9 and TRBJ1-4; D is uncertain. Germline assignment: CDR1 SEHNR and CDR2 FQNEAQ (reference sequence). Trimming removed 6 bases from V and 4 bases from J, with 9 bases in between. CDR3 length: 13 residues. The CDR3 loop is CASSPDLNEKLFF. The DNA for the CDR3 is TGTGCCAGCAGTCCCGACCTTAATGAAAAACTGTTTTTT.

The chain recombines TRBV3-1 (or the pseudogene TRBV3-2) with TRBJ1-4; D may be TRBD1 (5 bases). CDR3 length equals 14 residues. Deletions cut 5 bases from V and 2 bases from J, with 9 bases between. Germline CDR1 LGHDT, CDR2 YNNKEL (reference sequence). In nucleotides, the CDR3 is TGTGCCAGCAGCAGAGGGGCGACTAATGAAAAACTGTTTTTT. Amino acids: CASSRGATNEKLFF.

This chain uses TRBV18 with TRBJ1-2; D might be TRBD1 (5 bases). Trimming left V 2 bases short and J 2 bases short, with 12 bases between. Per germline, CDR1 KGHSH and CDR2 LQKENI. The CDR3 totals 15 residues. The CDR3 bases are TGTGCCAGCTCACCAGGGGCTAGAGGAAACTATGGCTACACCTTC. It encodes CASSPGARGNYGYTF.

J is TRBJ1-2 and V is TRBV6-5; possibly TRBD1 for D (5 bases). Germline lookup yields CDR1 MNHEY and CDR2 SVGAGI. The CDR3 totals 13 residues. Trimming shortened V by 6 bases and J by 3 bases, and 11 bases separated the two germline ends. In nucleotides, the CDR3 is TGTGCCAGCAGATCAGGGAGCGACTATGGCTACACCTTC. This sequence encodes CASRSGSDYGYTF.

This chain links TRBV11-3 with TRBJ2-2; TRBD2 matches at 10 bases. This CDR3 has 16 amino acids. CDR1 is SGHNT, CDR2 YENEEA, per germline. V lost 5 bases and J lost 7; bases outside the gene matches: 10. DNA of the CDR3: TGTGCCAGCAGCCGTCCCGGGCTAGCGGGGGTCGGGGAGCTGTTTTTT. It codes for CASSRPGLAGVGELFF.

The J gene is TRBJ2-1, the V gene TRBV20-1, with 7 nucleotides matching TRBD1. V shed 5 bases, J shed 10 bases, and the junction held 2 bases outside the gene matches. CDR1 is DFQATT, CDR2 SNEGSKA, per germline (reference sequence). The CDR3 loop spans 10 amino acids. The CDR3 is CSADRAEQFF. For the CDR3, the DNA is TGCAGTGCTGACAGGGCCGAGCAGTTCTTC.

The V gene is TRBV6-6, the J gene TRBJ2-3, with D maybe TRBD2 (6 bases). This CDR3 has 14 amino acids. Germline loops: CDR1 MNHNY, CDR2 SVGAGI (reference sequence). Trimming cost V 6 bases and J 3 bases, with 13 bases left between them. The DNA of the CDR3 is TGTGCCAGCAGGCCAAGTGCGGGAACAGATACGCAGTATTTT. Residues: CASRPSAGTDTQYF.

This clone was recorded a few times. The gene calls are TRBV4-1 and TRBJ2-7, with D tentatively TRBD2 (6 bases). V shed 0 bases and J shed 2 bases, with 11 bases lying between them. The CDR3 consists of 15 residues. Germline lookup yields CDR1 MGHRA and CDR2 YSYEKL. This chain's CDR3 is CASSQEAGGTYEQYF. The CDR3 DNA reads TGCGCCAGCAGCCAAGAGGCTGGGGGGACCTACGAGCAGTACTTC.

The V gene is TRBV2, the J gene TRBJ2-3, with D unresolved. This CDR3 has 15 residues. V was trimmed by 4 bases and J by 2 bases, leaving 13 bases between them. The V gene's germline CDR1 is SNHLY and CDR2 FYNNEI. The CDR3: CASSGRTVLTDTQYF. The CDR3 nucleotides read TGTGCCAGCAGTGGACGGACGGTACTCACAGATACGCAGTATTTT.

CDR3 sequence: CASSLRQTSDQPQHF. DNA for the CDR3: TGTGCCAGCAGCTTACGACAGACCTCGGATCAGCCCCAGCATTTT. The chain couples TRBV5-8 to TRBJ1-5; D perhaps matches TRBD1 (5 bases). The germline V and J ends were trimmed by 2 bases and 5 bases, with 14 bases remaining between them. The CDR3 is 15 residues long. Germline V gives CDR1 SGHTS, CDR2 YDEGEE.

The chain carries TRBV24-1 and TRBJ1-2; 8 bases align to TRBD1. Germline CDR1 KGHDR, CDR2 SFDVKD. This CDR3 region has 16 residues. Losses at the gene ends were 4 bases for V and 4 bases for J; bases not matched to a gene: 10. CDR3 coding DNA: TGTGCCACCAGTGACCAGGCGCGGACAGGGTTCTATGGCTACACCTTC. As protein: CATSDQARTGFYGYTF.